This entry features one TCR beta chain sequence. This sample is drawn from a study of T cell changes during pregnancy in multiple sclerosis. This CDR3 region has 16 residues. The germline V gene has CDR1 PRHDT and CDR2 FYEKMQ (reference sequence). The ends lost 0 bases at V and 10 bases at J; junction bases unmatched: 11. Sequenced by immunoSEQ multiplex PCR; TCRdb stores in-frame clones only, minus some. Here the sample spans 40,000 or so clones, approximately 92% being singletons. The specimen was CD8+ T cells from peripheral blood mononuclear cells, collected after pregnancy. The V call is TRBV13, the J call TRBJ1-4; TRBD1 matches at 7 bases. This receptor was taken from a female donor with multiple sclerosis, enrolled in a pregnancy study. The CDR3 reads CASSLGVEGAFRKLFF. The CDR3 DNA follows: TGTGCCAGCAGCTTAGGCGTGGAGGGGGCGTTTCGAAAACTGTTTTTT. Full variable domain (rest looked up from reference TRBV13 and TRBJ1-4): AAGVIQSPRHLIKEKRETATLKCYPIPRHDTVYWYQQGPGQDPQFLISFYEKMQSDKGSIPDRFSAQQFSDYHSELNMSSLELGDSALYFCASSLGVEGAFRKLFFGSGTQLSVL.